This TCR beta chain was found in a study of blood T cells in healthy people across ages (dated by TCRdb to between 2014 and 2017). In the study overall: Template switching captured roughly one uniquely barcoded TCR beta cDNA molecule per two T cells in model experiments. To avoid experimental bias, donors of different ages were distributed randomly across sequencing lanes. The study measured age-related changes in TCR beta repertoire diversity using deep sequencing normalized with unique cDNA molecular identifiers. Donors were grouped into four age groups: young (average 16 years), middle-aged (about 40), aged (approximately 58) and long-lived (around 80). Two additional independent replicas of 1 million unique cDNA reads from the same blood draw were analyzed for two donors (one aged 18 to 30 and one aged 80 or older). What the authors observed across the whole study: Observed TCR beta diversity correlated strongly with the percentage of naive T cells measured by flow cytometry. Observed TCR beta diversity per million T cells fell roughly linearly with age, and a significant reduction was already apparent by age about 38. Because profiling used bulk unsorted PBMCs, naive and antigen-experienced compartments could not be compared conclusively. Estimates of total diversity from one million sequenced T cells were regarded as lower bounds and underestimates. Donor CMV infection status was unknown, potentially confounding age-related changes in expanded clonotypes. The long-lived group showed more naive CD4+ T cells, fewer expanded clones and increased TCR diversity than the aged group, suggesting age selection.

The germline V gene supplies CDR1 SNHLY and CDR2 FYNNEI. V is shortened by 2 bases, J by 3 bases, and the region joining them spans 8 bases. Measured from the cysteine to the phenylalanine, the CDR3 is 13 residues long. The DNA shown is the 39-base CDR3, in frame from base 1. Library method: 5' RACE. A second PCR of about 6 to 11 cycles was performed with a sample-barcoded 5' primer and a J-beta primer mix. A template-switch 5' adaptor carrying 12 random nucleotides introduced a unique molecular identifier onto each TCR beta cDNA molecule. Each sample yielded at least 2.5 million CDR3-containing paired-end reads. The Mint cDNA synthesis kit, primed by a TRBC-specific oligonucleotide, was used to synthesize first-strand cDNA from all RNA. After uracil-DNA glycosylase treatment, a first 18-cycle PCR used universal primers M1SS and BC2_uni_R on all cDNA. The authors' analysis ran thus. For normalization, 1 million high-quality reads were randomly selected from each sample, with every read carrying a distinct molecular identifier. Reads sharing molecular identifiers were discarded rather than binned into consensus sequences. MiTCR, run with a Q25 quality threshold and the strictest error-elimination algorithm, handled CDR3 identification, clonotype clustering and error correction. A nonparametric unseen species model with Euler transformation was used to estimate a lower bound on total TCR beta diversity. Starting from the raw public reads, TCRdb applied fastp trimming at Q25, assembled clones with MiXCR and retained in-frame beta chains. Duplicate CDR3 protein sequences are folded into a single record with the most common DNA and genes. The V and J calls and clone size are TCRdb's, not the authors'. In this sample the table shows roughly 1.9 million distinct CDR3 sequences, approximately 40% of which occur a single time. Together, the top ten hold more than 20% of the sample.

Systemically healthy Caucasian individuals from Russia, around 38 in total and aged roughly 6 to 100 years, were included as donors. Around 9.8 milliliters of peripheral blood were collected from each donor into EDTA-treated Vacutainer tubes. Ficoll-Paque density-gradient centrifugation was used to isolate PBMCs, with at least 7 million obtained per sample. Trizol reagent was used to extract total RNA from the PBMCs, yielding at least 6 micrograms per sample. For every donor, an aliquot of PBMCs went through flow cytometry to measure the percentages of naive CD45RAhigh/CD27high T cells. This clonotype showed up just a few times. Which antigen it targets is not known. The record has no base qualities; no much larger clone is one base away.

The source of this sequence is a human donor in good health. The sequence is built from TRBV2 and TRBJ2-7; the D gene cannot be resolved reliably. The sequencing sample was made of blood. The DNA sequence reads TGTGCCAGCAGTGAATCAGTTTACTACGAGCAGTACTTC. Its product reads: CASSESVYYEQYF. This CDR3, with the reference TRBV2 and TRBJ2-7 proteins standing in past its ends, gives the full variable domain EPEVTQTPSHQVTQMGQEVILRCVPISNHLYFYWYRQILGQKVEFLVSFYNNEISEKSEIFDDQFSVERPDGSNFTLKIRSTKLEDSAMYFCASSESVYYEQYFGPGTRLTVT.